These 22 T cell receptor beta chains originate from one sample sequenced in a study of blood T cell repertoires in COVID-19. TCRdb keeps only in-frame clones here, not all; method: immunoSEQ multiplex PCR. The profile covers 200,000 or so clones, with 80% to 90% appearing a single time and around 2.3% taken by the ten largest. The sequenced material came from peripheral blood. The origin of the receptors is a man aged 65-85 years with active or convalescent COVID-19.

The gene calls are TRBV6-5 and TRBJ2-7; tentatively, D is TRBD2 (6 bases). CDR3 size: 12 residues. V lost 8 bases and J 3 bases, leaving 11 bases between the germline ends. Germline loops: CDR1 MNHEY, CDR2 SVGAGI. In DNA form, the CDR3 reads TGTGCCAGCGCCCTCGGGGGCTACGAGCAGTACTTC. This translates into CASALGGYEQYF.

The genes are TRBV5-6 and TRBJ2-1; D possibly corresponds to TRBD2 (5 bases). This CDR3 spans 15 amino acids. The germline V gene has CDR1 SGHDT and CDR2 YYEEEE. Trimming stripped 1 base from V and 4 bases from J, with 12 bases between. The CDR3: CASSLRPTGYNEQFF. The CDR3 DNA reads as TGTGCCAGCAGCTTGCGACCTACGGGGTACAATGAGCAGTTCTTC.

The chain carries TRBV15 and TRBJ1-1; 9 bases align to TRBD1. In germline, CDR1 is LNHNV, CDR2 YYDKDF (reference sequence). Trimming cost V 0 bases and J 6 bases; bases outside gene matches: 8. This CDR3 has 16 residues. CDR3 nucleotides: TGTGCCACCAGCAGAGATCGGACAGGGGTCGTACCTGAAGCTTTCTTT. This gives the protein CATSRDRTGVVPEAFF.

The chain has TRBV6-6 and TRBJ1-1; D might be TRBD1 (5 bases). V lost 0 bases to trimming and J lost 2 bases, with 10 bases between them. Germline lookup yields CDR1 MNHNY and CDR2 SVGAGI (reference sequence). The CDR3 consists of 15 residues. CDR3 DNA: TGTGCCAGCAGTTACTCCCACGGACAAAACACTGAAGCTTTCTTT. This codes for CASSYSHGQNTEAFF.

Only one count was recorded for this clone. This sequence joins TRBV7-9 and TRBJ1-4; tentative D call: TRBD1 (5 bases). The germline V gene encodes CDR1 SEHNR and CDR2 FQNEAQ (reference sequence). This CDR3 is built from 14 residues. Trimming took 4 bases from V and 5 from J, leaving 11 bases between them. CDR3 sequence: CASSSTGLNEKLFF. Written as DNA, the CDR3 is TGTGCCAGCAGCTCCACAGGACTAAATGAAAAACTGTTTTTT.

The gene calls are TRBV30 and TRBJ1-6; possible D gene TRBD1, 5 bases. This CDR3 contains 14 residues. CDR1 and CDR2 from the germline V gene are GTSNPN and SVGIG (reference sequence). Trimming left V 4 bases short and J 9 bases short, with 16 bases between. CDR3 DNA sequence: TGTGCCTGGATCCGGGGGGACCCGGGTTCACCCCTCCACTTT. Amino acid sequence: CAWIRGDPGSPLHF.

This sequence joins TRBV30 and TRBJ1-5, with a tentative D call TRBD1 (6 bases). The ends were cut back, 2 bases at V and 6 bases at J, with 14 bases in the middle. The CDR3 is made up of 14 amino acids. Germline lookup yields CDR1 GTSNPN and CDR2 SVGIG (reference sequence). The CDR3 region is CAWSSGHGGQPQHF. The CDR3 region has the DNA TGTGCCTGGAGTTCGGGACACGGCGGTCAGCCCCAGCATTTT.

This CDR3 is CAWTPGFNTEAFF. CDR3 nucleotides: TGTGCCTGGACCCCGGGGTTTAACACTGAAGCTTTCTTT. The chain has TRBV30 and TRBJ1-1, with D hard to call. This CDR3 spans 13 amino acids. Per germline, CDR1 GTSNPN and CDR2 SVGIG (reference sequence). V was clipped by 4 bases and J by 2 bases, with 11 bases between them.

A single count supports this clone. The chain links TRBV6-2 or TRBV6-3 to TRBJ2-7, with D possibly being TRBD2 (6 bases). Germline CDR1 MNHEY, CDR2 SVGEGT. V lost 5 bases and J lost 2, with 13 bases in between. CDR3 length equals 14 residues. CDR3 coding DNA: TGTGCCAGCAGTCCACTAGCTGCAGCCTACGAGCAGTACTTC. This gives the protein CASSPLAAAYEQYF.

CDR3 bases: TGTGCCAGCAGCTGGACCGAAGCGGGAGCCCACGAGCAGTACTTC. Translating it yields CASSWTEAGAHEQYF. This rearrangement joins TRBV7-2 to TRBJ2-7, with TRBD2 matching 8 bases. The germline CDR1 and CDR2 sequences are SGHTA and FQGNSA. The CDR3 has 15 residues. Trimming took 4 bases from V and 5 from J; bases not matched to a gene: 10.

In this sample, this clone turned up once. The chain combines TRBV18 with TRBJ1-1, with TRBD1 as a possible D gene (5 bases). The CDR3 totals 18 residues. The ends were cut back, 2 bases at V and 4 bases at J, with 23 bases in the middle. Germline V lookup: CDR1 KGHSH, CDR2 LQKENI. The CDR3 DNA follows: TGTGCCAGCTCACCAATAGAAGTAGGACCCGGGGGTTCCACTGAAGCTTTCTTT. As protein: CASSPIEVGPGGSTEAFF.

The rearrangement uses TRBV14 and TRBJ1-6; TRBD1 is a possible D gene (5 bases). V was pared by 1 base and J by 7 bases, with 14 bases between. Germline V gives CDR1 SGHDN, CDR2 FVKESK. The CDR3 totals 16 residues. This chain's CDR3 is CASSQVGGLRNSPLHF. The CDR3 region has the DNA TGTGCCAGCAGCCAAGTCGGGGGACTGAGAAATTCACCCCTCCACTTT.

The chain employs TRBV7-2 and TRBJ2-2; the D gene is possibly TRBD2 (6 bases). Trimming removed 5 bases from V and 4 bases from J, with 14 bases in between. Germline assignment: CDR1 SGHTA and CDR2 FQGNSA. This CDR3 has 15 amino acids. In nucleotides, the CDR3 is TGTGCCAGCAGCCTCACGGGACTTCTCACCGGGGAGCTGTTTTTT. Translating it yields CASSLTGLLTGELFF. Full variable domain (missing parts from reference TRBV7-2 and TRBJ2-2): GAGVSQSPSNKVTEKGKDVELRCDPISGHTALYWYRQSLGQGLEFLIYFQGNSAPDKSGLPSDRFSAERTGGSVSTLTIQRTQQEDSAVYLCASSLTGLLTGELFFGEGSRLTVL.

This chain uses TRBV23-1 with TRBJ1-1; maybe TRBD1 (5 bases). TRBV23-1 is sorted into the ORF group, with uncertain function. CDR3 length: 15 residues. The V end lost 0 bases, the J end lost 0 bases, and 8 bases lay between the germline ends. CDR3 nucleotides: TGCGCCAGCAGTCAATCTGGGGCAGTGAACACTGAAGCTTTCTTT. The encoded protein is CASSQSGAVNTEAFF.

V gene TRBV28 combines with J gene TRBJ1-5; 7 nucleotides agree with TRBD1. This CDR3 spans 14 amino acids. Trimming cost V 8 bases and J 7 bases; bases outside gene matches: 11. Looked up from germline, CDR1 is MDHEN and CDR2 is SYDVKM. The CDR3 nucleotides read TGTGCCAGCCGACAAACGACGACAGGGCAGCCCCAGCATTTT. Protein product: CASRQTTTGQPQHF. Full variable domain (rest looked up from reference TRBV28 and TRBJ1-5): DVKVTQSSRYLVKRTGEKVFLECVQDMDHENMFWYRQDPGLGLRLIYFSYDVKMKEKGDIPEGYSVSREKKERFSLILESASTNQTSMYLCASRQTTTGQPQHFGDGTRLSIL.

J is TRBJ2-3 and V is TRBV27; maybe TRBD1 (6 bases). CDR1 is MNHEY and CDR2 is SMNVEV in the germline V gene (reference sequence). With 5 bases removed from V and 0 bases from J, the gap between germline ends came to 21 bases. The CDR3 length is 18 residues. The CDR3 here is CASSPRDQPGDSTDTQYF. CDR3 sequence (DNA): TGTGCCAGCAGTCCCCGGGACCAACCAGGGGATAGCACAGATACGCAGTATTTT.

The chain has TRBV15 and TRBJ2-7; D is ambiguous. Trimming left V 4 bases short and J 4 bases short, with 11 bases between. Germline loops: CDR1 LNHNV, CDR2 YYDKDF (reference sequence). The CDR3 contains 13 residues. The CDR3 reads CATSISVQYEQYF. CDR3 nucleotide sequence: TGTGCCACCAGCATCTCCGTACAGTACGAGCAGTACTTC.

V and J are TRBV3-1 (or the pseudogene TRBV3-2) and TRBJ2-1; 8 bases match TRBD1. Germline V gene lookup returns CDR1 LGHDT and CDR2 YNNKEL (reference sequence). Trimming at V came to 10 bases and at J to 4 bases, leaving 21 bases not matched to a gene. The CDR3 is 18 amino acids. CDR3 in amino acids: CATPPLRTGKEVYNEQFF. As DNA, the CDR3 is TGTGCCACCCCACCCCTTCGGACAGGGAAGGAAGTTTACAATGAGCAGTTCTTC.

The V call is TRBV5-4, the J call TRBJ1-1; possibly TRBD1 for D (5 bases). The CDR3 covers 16 residues. From germline, CDR1 is SGHNT and CDR2 YYREEE (reference sequence). Trimming stripped 4 bases from V and 0 bases from J, with 16 bases between. The CDR3 DNA reads TGTGCCAGCAGCCCTCACGGGGGTCCGGTGAACACTGAAGCTTTCTTT. Protein product: CASSPHGGPVNTEAFF.

The chain has TRBV5-1 and TRBJ2-4; 7 bases align to TRBD1. CDR1 and CDR2 from the germline V gene are SGHRS and YFSETQ. Losses at the gene ends were 4 bases for V and 6 bases for J; bases not matched to a gene: 10. The CDR3 totals 15 residues. The CDR3 DNA is TGCGCCAGCAGCCCTACAGGAGACAGGGCAAACATTCAGTACTTC. Protein product: CASSPTGDRANIQYF. Full variable domain (remainder filled in from reference TRBV5-1 and TRBJ2-4): KAGVTQTPRYLIKTRGQQVTLSCSPISGHRSVSWYQQTPGQGLQFLFEYFSETQRNKGNFPGRFSGRQFSNSRSEMNVSTLELGDSALYLCASSPTGDRANIQYFGAGTRLSVL.

The chain is built from TRBV28 and TRBJ1-6; D is possibly TRBD1 (6 bases). This CDR3 has 16 residues. Trimming took 7 bases from V and 2 from J, leaving 15 bases between them. Germline CDR1 is MDHEN and CDR2 is SYDVKM. The CDR3 loop is CASILSGGPYNSPLHF. The CDR3, as DNA: TGTGCCAGCATTCTCTCGGGGGGCCCCTATAATTCACCCCTCCACTTT.

This chain's CDR3 is CASVTDTDTQYF. DNA for the CDR3: TGTGCCAGCGTGACAGACACAGATACGCAGTATTTT. The chain uses TRBV3-1 (or the pseudogene TRBV3-2) and TRBJ2-3; TRBD1 might be the D (5 bases). V lost 8 bases, J lost 2 bases, and 8 bases lay in between. This CDR3 contains 12 residues. Germline CDR1 LGHDT, CDR2 YNNKEL (reference sequence).